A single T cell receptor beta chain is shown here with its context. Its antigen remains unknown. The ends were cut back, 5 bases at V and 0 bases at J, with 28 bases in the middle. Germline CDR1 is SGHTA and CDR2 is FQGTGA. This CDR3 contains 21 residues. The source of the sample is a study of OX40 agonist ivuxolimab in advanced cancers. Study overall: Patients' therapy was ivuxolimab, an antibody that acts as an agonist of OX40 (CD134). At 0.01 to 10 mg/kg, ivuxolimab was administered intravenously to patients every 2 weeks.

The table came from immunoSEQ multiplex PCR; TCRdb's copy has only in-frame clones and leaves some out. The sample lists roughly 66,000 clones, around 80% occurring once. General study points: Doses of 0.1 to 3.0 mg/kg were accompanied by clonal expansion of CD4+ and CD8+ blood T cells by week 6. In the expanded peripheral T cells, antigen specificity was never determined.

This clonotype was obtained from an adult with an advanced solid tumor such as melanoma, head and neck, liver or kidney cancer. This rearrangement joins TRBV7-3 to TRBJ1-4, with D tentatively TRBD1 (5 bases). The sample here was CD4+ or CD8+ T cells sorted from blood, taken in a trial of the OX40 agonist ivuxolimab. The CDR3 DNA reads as TGTGCCAGCAGCCCCCCGGGACTTAATCCTCCCGGCCACACAACTAATGAAAAACTGTTTTTT. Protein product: CASSPPGLNPPGHTTNEKLFF.